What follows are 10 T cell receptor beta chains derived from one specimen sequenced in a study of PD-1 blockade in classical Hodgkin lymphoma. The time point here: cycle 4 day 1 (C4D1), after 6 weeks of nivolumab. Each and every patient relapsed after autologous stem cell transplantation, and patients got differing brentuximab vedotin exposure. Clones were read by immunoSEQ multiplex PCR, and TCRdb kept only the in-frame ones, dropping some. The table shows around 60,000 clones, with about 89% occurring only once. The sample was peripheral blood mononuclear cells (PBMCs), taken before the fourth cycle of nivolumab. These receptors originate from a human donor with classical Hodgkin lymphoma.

In DNA form, the CDR3 reads TGTGCCAGCAACCCTCAGGGAAAACTGTTTTTT. Its translation is CASNPQGKLFF. The chain is built from TRBV5-8 and TRBJ1-4; D might be TRBD1 (5 bases). The CDR3 runs to 11 residues. Germline lookup yields CDR1 SGHTS and CDR2 YDEGEE. V was trimmed by 6 bases and J by 10 bases, leaving 10 bases between them.

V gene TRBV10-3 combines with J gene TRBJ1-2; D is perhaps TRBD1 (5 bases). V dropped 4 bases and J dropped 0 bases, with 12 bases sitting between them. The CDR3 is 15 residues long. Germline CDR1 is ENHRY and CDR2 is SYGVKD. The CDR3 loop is CAISGETVPNYGYTF. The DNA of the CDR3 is TGTGCCATCAGTGGGGAGACAGTTCCTAACTATGGCTACACCTTC.

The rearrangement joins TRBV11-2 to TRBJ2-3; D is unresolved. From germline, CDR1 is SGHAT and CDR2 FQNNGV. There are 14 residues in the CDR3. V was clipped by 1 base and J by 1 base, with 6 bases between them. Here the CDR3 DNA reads TGTGCCAGCAGCTTAGGCGCCCGCACAGATACGCAGTATTTT. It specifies CASSLGARTDTQYF.

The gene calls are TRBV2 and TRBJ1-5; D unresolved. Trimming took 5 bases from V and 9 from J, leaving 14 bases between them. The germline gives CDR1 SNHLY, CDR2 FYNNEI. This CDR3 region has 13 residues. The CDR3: CASSSSVGGPQHF. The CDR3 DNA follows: TGTGCCAGCAGTTCTTCAGTGGGTGGGCCCCAGCATTTT.

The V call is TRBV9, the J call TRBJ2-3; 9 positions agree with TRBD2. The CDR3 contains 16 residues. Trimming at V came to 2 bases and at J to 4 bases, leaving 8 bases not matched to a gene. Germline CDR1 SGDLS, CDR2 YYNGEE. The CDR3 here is CASSVGAGGPSDTQYF. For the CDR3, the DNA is TGTGCCAGCAGCGTTGGAGCGGGGGGCCCATCAGATACGCAGTATTTT.

The CDR3 DNA is TGCGCCAGCAGCTTAGACTACAATGAGCAGTTCTTC. It yields the protein CASSLDYNEQFF. The chain couples TRBV5-1 to TRBJ2-1; D call uncertain. Germline-derived CDR1 and CDR2 are SGHRS and YFSETQ. The CDR3 is made up of 12 amino acids. Between the trimmed V and J ends, which lost 2 bases and 3 bases, there was a span of 3 bases.

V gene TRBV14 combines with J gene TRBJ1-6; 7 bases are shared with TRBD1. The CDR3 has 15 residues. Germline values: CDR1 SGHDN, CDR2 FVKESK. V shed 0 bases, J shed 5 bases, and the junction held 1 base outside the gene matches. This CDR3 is CASSQETGNNSPLHF. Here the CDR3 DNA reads TGTGCCAGCAGCCAAGAGACAGGGAATAATTCACCCCTCCACTTT.

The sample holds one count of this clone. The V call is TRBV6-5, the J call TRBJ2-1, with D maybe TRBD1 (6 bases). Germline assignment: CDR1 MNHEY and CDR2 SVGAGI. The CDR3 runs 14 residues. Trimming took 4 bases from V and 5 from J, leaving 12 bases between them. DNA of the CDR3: TGTGCCAGCAGTTGGGGGCCGGGCGACAATGAGCAGTTCTTC. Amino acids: CASSWGPGDNEQFF.

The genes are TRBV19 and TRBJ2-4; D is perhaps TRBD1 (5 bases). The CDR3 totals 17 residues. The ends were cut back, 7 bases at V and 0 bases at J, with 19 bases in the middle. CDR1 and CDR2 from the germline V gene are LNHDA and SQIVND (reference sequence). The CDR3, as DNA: TGTGCCAGTATCACCCCCCCGACAGTTATAGCCAAAAACATTCAGTACTTC. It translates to CASITPPTVIAKNIQYF.

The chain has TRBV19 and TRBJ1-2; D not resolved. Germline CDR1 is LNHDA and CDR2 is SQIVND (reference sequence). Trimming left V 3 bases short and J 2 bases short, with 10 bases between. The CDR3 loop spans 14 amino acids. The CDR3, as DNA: TGTGCCAGTAGTATGATGTGGGAAAACTATGGCTACACCTTC. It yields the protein CASSMMWENYGYTF.